The 26 T cell receptor beta chains below come from one sample, sequenced in a study of blood T cell repertoires in COVID-19. Profiled with immunoSEQ multiplex PCR; TCRdb holds only in-frame clones, not every one. The sample yields under 350,000 clones, about nine tenths seen once. The sequencing input was PBMCs or T cells enriched from blood (not recorded which). These receptors came from a man between 60 and 75 years old who had recovered from COVID-19.

This rearrangement joins TRBV29-1 to TRBJ2-7, with TRBD2 identical over 15 bases. After removal of 4 bases from V and 2 bases from J, the junction contained 6 bases not matched to a gene. Germline lookup yields CDR1 SQVTM and CDR2 ANQGSEA. The CDR3 consists of 16 residues. The CDR3 bases are TGCAGCGTTGGAGGACTAGCGGGAGGGCCCCCCTACGAGCAGTACTTC. It encodes CSVGGLAGGPPYEQYF.

The rearrangement links TRBV6-5 to TRBJ1-1, with 7 bases matching TRBD1. V gave up 4 bases and J gave up 5 bases; unmatched junction bases: 7. Germline V CDR1 and CDR2: MNHEY, SVGAGI. This CDR3 is built from 14 residues. CDR3 region: CASSSTGVRTEAFF. The CDR3 region has the DNA TGTGCCAGCAGTTCAACAGGGGTTAGGACTGAAGCTTTCTTT.

In nucleotides, the CDR3 is TGTGCCAGCAGCCCCCGAGTAGCGGGGGCGGGTACAGATACGCAGTATTTT. It encodes CASSPRVAGAGTDTQYF. The chain has TRBV11-2 and TRBJ2-3; 9 bases match TRBD2. This CDR3 has 17 amino acids. In germline, CDR1 is SGHAT, CDR2 FQNNGV. J was trimmed by 3 bases and V by 5 bases; bases with no gene match: 12.

This chain uses TRBV27 with TRBJ2-3, with 10 nucleotides matching TRBD2. J gave up 0 bases and V 3 bases, and 3 bases lay outside the gene matches. This CDR3 region has 16 residues. Per germline, CDR1 MNHEY and CDR2 SMNVEV (reference sequence). The CDR3 coding sequence is TGTGCCAGCAGTTTTTCTAGCGGGGGTAGCACAGATACGCAGTATTTT. It encodes CASSFSSGGSTDTQYF.

In this sample, this clone turned up once. J is TRBJ2-1 and V is TRBV27, with 13 bases matching TRBD2. Trimming at V came to 5 bases and at J to 7 bases, leaving 5 bases not matched to a gene. Germline lookup yields CDR1 MNHEY and CDR2 SMNVEV (reference sequence). CDR3 length: 15 residues. The CDR3 DNA reads as TGTGCCAGCAGTCCGGGACTAGCGGGATGGAATGAGCAGTTCTTC. Protein product: CASSPGLAGWNEQFF.

V and J are TRBV28 and TRBJ1-5; D not certain. Trimming removed 2 bases at V and 5 bases at J, with 4 bases between. The CDR3 spans 12 residues. The germline gives CDR1 MDHEN, CDR2 SYDVKM. CDR3 residues: CASSLRDQPQHF. In DNA form, the CDR3 reads TGTGCCAGCAGTTTAAGAGATCAGCCCCAGCATTTT.

This chain connects TRBV19 to TRBJ2-1; TRBD1 matches 9 bases. Germline V gene sequence: CDR1 LNHDA, CDR2 SQIVND (reference sequence). V lost 1 base, J lost 7 bases, and 5 bases stayed unmatched. There are 15 residues in the CDR3. The CDR3 sequence is CASSIAGQGWNEQFF. CDR3 coding DNA: TGTGCCAGTAGTATAGCGGGACAGGGTTGGAATGAGCAGTTCTTC. Based on the CDR3 plus reference TRBV19 and TRBJ2-1, the full variable domain is DGGITQSPKYLFRKEGQNVTLSCEQNLNHDAMYWYRQDPGQGLRLIYYSQIVNDFQKGDIAEGYSVSREKKESFPLTVTSAQKNPTAFYLCASSIAGQGWNEQFFGPGTRLTVL.

V usage is TRBV6-5 and J usage is TRBJ2-2; 8 bases line up with TRBD1. V was clipped by 6 bases and J by 3 bases; unmatched bases: 3. The CDR3 consists of 14 residues. Germline V gene sequence: CDR1 MNHEY, CDR2 SVGAGI. The CDR3 nucleotides read TGTGCCAGCAGCAACAGGGGGGACACCGGGGAGCTGTTTTTT. Protein product: CASSNRGDTGELFF.

V is TRBV6-2 or TRBV6-3 and J is TRBJ2-6, with 11 bases fitting TRBD2. CDR1 is MNHEY, CDR2 SVGEGT, per germline. J was trimmed by 0 bases and V by 2 bases; bases with no gene match: 3. This CDR3 region has 18 residues. CDR3 sequence (DNA): TGTGCCAGCAGTTACCTCCTAGCGGGGGGCTCTGGGGCCAACGTCCTGACTTTC. This encodes CASSYLLAGGSGANVLTF.

In nucleotides, the CDR3 is TGTGCCAGCAGTTGGACAGGGTCTCCTCAGCCCCAGCATTTT. This translates into CASSWTGSPQPQHF. This chain uses TRBV6-2 or TRBV6-3 with TRBJ1-5; 8 bases fit TRBD1. Trimming at V came to 4 bases and at J to 6 bases, leaving 5 bases not matched to a gene. The CDR3 loop spans 14 amino acids. The germline V gene has CDR1 MNHEY and CDR2 SVGEGT.

The chain is built from TRBV4-1 and TRBJ1-4, with D maybe TRBD1 (5 bases). The CDR3 is 15 amino acids. CDR1 is MGHRA and CDR2 is YSYEKL in the germline V gene. Between the trimmed V and J ends, which lost 3 bases and 4 bases, there was a span of 12 bases. The CDR3 is CASSHGGLINEKLFF. CDR3 coding DNA: TGCGCCAGCAGCCATGGGGGACTGATTAATGAAAAACTGTTTTTT.

The chain joins TRBV7-6 to TRBJ2-1; TRBD2 might be the D (6 bases). The CDR3 spans 15 residues. CDR1 SGHVS and CDR2 FNYEAQ come from the germline V gene. The V end was cut by 1 base, the J end by 2 bases, with 9 bases between. CDR3 nucleotide sequence: TGTGCCAGCAGCTTAGGACTAGAAACCTACAATGAGCAGTTCTTC. Its protein is CASSLGLETYNEQFF.

The rearrangement links TRBV6-4 to TRBJ2-6; TRBD1 agrees at 7 bases. The germline CDR1 and CDR2 sequences are MRHNA and SNTAGT. CDR3 length: 15 amino acids. With 6 bases clipped from V and 0 bases from J, the junction kept 2 bases outside the gene matches. Here the CDR3 reads CASSRDSSGANVLTF. The CDR3 nucleotides are TGTGCCAGCAGCAGGGACAGCTCTGGGGCCAACGTCCTGACTTTC.

This rearrangement joins TRBV27 to TRBJ1-1; a possible D gene is TRBD1 (6 bases). The CDR3 loop spans 14 amino acids. V was cut by 3 bases and J by 2 bases, with 10 bases left in between. CDR1 is MNHEY and CDR2 is SMNVEV in the germline V gene (reference sequence). CDR3: CASSFRTANTEAFF. CDR3 in DNA: TGTGCCAGCAGTTTCCGGACAGCAAACACTGAAGCTTTCTTT.

The chain recombines TRBV5-1 with TRBJ2-7; TRBD2 aligns across 14 bases. With V trimmed by 5 bases and J by 2 bases, 6 bases remained unmatched. Per germline, CDR1 SGHRS and CDR2 YFSETQ. This CDR3 has 16 amino acids. CDR3 sequence (DNA): TGCGCCAGCAGTCAAGGGACTAGCGGGAGTCCCTACGAGCAGTACTTC. Protein product: CASSQGTSGSPYEQYF.

The rearrangement links TRBV4-2 to TRBJ2-1; 10 bases agree with TRBD2. The germline V gene has CDR1 LGHNA and CDR2 YNFKEQ. V shed 6 bases and J 9 bases; nucleotides not matched to a gene: 8. This CDR3 comprises 14 residues. Here the CDR3 DNA reads TGTGCCAGCAGGGGGACTAGCGAGGGGGCTGAGCAGTTCTTC. Translated: CASRGTSEGAEQFF.

The chain joins TRBV29-1 to TRBJ1-2, with a possible D match to TRBD1 (6 bases). This CDR3 spans 12 amino acids. V gave up 3 bases and J gave up 6 bases, with 11 bases separating them. Germline CDR1 reads SQVTM; CDR2 reads ANQGSEA. DNA for the CDR3: TGCAGCGTTGAGGCTGGGGGCCATGGCTACACCTTC. Translated, it gives CSVEAGGHGYTF.

The chain uses TRBV7-3 and TRBJ1-2; 8 nucleotides align to TRBD1. Germline V gene data show CDR1 as SGHTA and CDR2 as FQGTGA. V dropped 5 bases and J dropped 4; count of bases not matched to a gene: 9. This CDR3 is 15 amino acids long. DNA of the CDR3: TGTGCCAGCAGCCCCGGACAGGGTGGTAGCTATGGCTACACCTTC. Translation gives CASSPGQGGSYGYTF.

This clone was seen a single time. V gene TRBV4-1 combines with J gene TRBJ1-6; tentatively, D is TRBD1 (5 bases). There are 17 residues in the CDR3. Germline CDR1 reads MGHRA; CDR2 reads YSYEKL. The V and J ends lost 1 base and 0 bases respectively, with 10 bases between them. CDR3 DNA: TGCGCCAGCAGCCAAGTCTGGGGGGGCTCCTATAATTCACCCCTCCACTTT. Translating gives CASSQVWGGSYNSPLHF.

The CDR3 is CASSWTGEMNTEAFF. The CDR3, as DNA: TGTGCCAGCAGCTGGACAGGGGAAATGAACACTGAAGCTTTCTTT. The V call is TRBV7-8, the J call TRBJ1-1; 9 bases are a match to TRBD1. Losses at the gene ends were 4 bases for V and 0 bases for J; bases not matched to a gene: 3. The CDR3 length is 15 residues. The V gene's germline CDR1 is SGHVS and CDR2 FQNEAQ.

The chain employs TRBV19 and TRBJ1-2; 7 bases are a match to TRBD1. There are 14 residues in the CDR3. Unmatched junction bases numbered 10, after V lost 4 bases and J lost 8 bases. Germline CDR1 and CDR2: LNHDA and SQIVND (reference sequence). The CDR3 spells CASSTGQRLGGYTF. Written as DNA, the CDR3 is TGTGCCAGTAGTACGGGACAGAGGTTGGGCGGCTACACCTTC.

The chain carries TRBV10-3 and TRBJ1-2; a possible D gene is TRBD1 (5 bases). Germline V gene lookup returns CDR1 ENHRY and CDR2 SYGVKD. The CDR3 spans 14 residues. V was trimmed by 6 bases and J by 6 bases, leaving 17 bases between them. The CDR3 spells CAISRSPRADGYTF. For the CDR3, the DNA is TGTGCCATCAGCCGATCCCCCAGGGCCGATGGCTACACCTTC.

Regarding this clone: The identical CDR3 is also encoded by other nucleotide sequences in the sample. This chain joins TRBV29-1 and TRBJ1-2; 9 bases line up with TRBD1. The germline V gene has CDR1 SQVTM and CDR2 ANQGSEA. This CDR3 is built from 14 residues. J was trimmed by 3 bases and V by 4 bases; bases with no gene match: 6. CDR3 in amino acids: CSVGGQGVYYGYTF. The CDR3 DNA is TGCAGCGTTGGGGGACAGGGTGTTTACTATGGCTACACCTTC.

This chain links TRBV18 with TRBJ2-7; D not resolved. Germline V gene data show CDR1 as KGHSH and CDR2 as LQKENI. This CDR3 comprises 12 residues. The V end was cut by 1 base, the J end by 6 bases, with 7 bases between. The CDR3 protein is CASSPRVGEQYF. CDR3 bases: TGTGCCAGCTCACCACGAGTCGGCGAGCAGTACTTC.

The rearrangement uses TRBV27 and TRBJ2-1; 9 nucleotides match TRBD2. CDR1 is MNHEY, CDR2 SMNVEV, per germline (reference sequence). CDR3 length: 17 amino acids. V gave up 5 bases and J gave up 10 bases; unmatched junction bases: 18. The CDR3 DNA reads TGTGCCAGCAGTCTCCCGTCGAGGGCTAGCGGGAAACGCGAGCAGTTCTTC. Translated: CASSLPSRASGKREQFF.

The chain is built from TRBV27 and TRBJ1-2; D not resolved. This CDR3 comprises 13 residues. Trimming stripped 4 bases from V and 8 bases from J, with 14 bases between. Germline CDR1 MNHEY, CDR2 SMNVEV (reference sequence). In DNA form, the CDR3 reads TGTGCCAGCAGTTCCGGGGTCCTAGGAGGCTACACCTTC. This translates into CASSSGVLGGYTF.